This TCR beta chain derives from a study of T cell changes during pregnancy in multiple sclerosis (dated by TCRdb to the late 2010s). For the study in its entirety: The study looked at changes in the T cell repertoire across pregnancy in women with multiple sclerosis.

Libraries came from the immunoSEQ multiplex PCR assay. The table was pulled from immuneACCESS by TCRdb, which kept in-frame rearrangements only. Such tables lose some clones; where checked, under half of the loss comes from unresolved V genes, and the rest has no known cause. This sample gives approximately 100,000 clones in total; around 92% of them show up just once. The top ten clonotypes cover less than 2.5% of the sample. Based on the germline V gene, the CDR1 and CDR2 sequences are SGHVS and FNYEAQ. Trimming removed 4 bases from V and 0 bases from J; the gene matches leave 9 bases unexplained. The CDR3 starts with the cysteine, ends with the phenylalanine, and has 17 residues. Only the CDR3 region is kept as DNA, spanning 51 bases read in frame from base 1. A word on this clone: No cognate antigen has been identified for it. No qualities accompany the bases; no much larger clone lies one base away.

Sample: peripheral blood, taken in the third trimester of pregnancy. In this chain, TRBV7-6 is recombined with TRBJ2-3; 8 bases in the middle match TRBD1. This clonotype was sampled from a female donor with multiple sclerosis, enrolled in a pregnancy study. The bases are TGTGCCAGCAGCTCCCTCTCCGGGACAGGAAGCACAGATACGCAGTATTTT. This translates into CASSSLSGTGSTDTQYF.